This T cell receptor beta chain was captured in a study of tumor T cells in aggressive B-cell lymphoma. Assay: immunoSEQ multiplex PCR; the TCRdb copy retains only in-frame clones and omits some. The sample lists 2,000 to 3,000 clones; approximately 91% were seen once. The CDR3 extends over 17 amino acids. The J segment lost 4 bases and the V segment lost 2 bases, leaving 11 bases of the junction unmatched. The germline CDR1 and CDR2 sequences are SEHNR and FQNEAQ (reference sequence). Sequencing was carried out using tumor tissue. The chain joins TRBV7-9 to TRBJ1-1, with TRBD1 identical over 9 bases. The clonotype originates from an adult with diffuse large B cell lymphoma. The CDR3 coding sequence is TGTGCCAGCAGCTTACCCCGGACAGGGGAACCCTTCACTGAAGCTTTCTTT. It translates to CASSLPRTGEPFTEAFF.